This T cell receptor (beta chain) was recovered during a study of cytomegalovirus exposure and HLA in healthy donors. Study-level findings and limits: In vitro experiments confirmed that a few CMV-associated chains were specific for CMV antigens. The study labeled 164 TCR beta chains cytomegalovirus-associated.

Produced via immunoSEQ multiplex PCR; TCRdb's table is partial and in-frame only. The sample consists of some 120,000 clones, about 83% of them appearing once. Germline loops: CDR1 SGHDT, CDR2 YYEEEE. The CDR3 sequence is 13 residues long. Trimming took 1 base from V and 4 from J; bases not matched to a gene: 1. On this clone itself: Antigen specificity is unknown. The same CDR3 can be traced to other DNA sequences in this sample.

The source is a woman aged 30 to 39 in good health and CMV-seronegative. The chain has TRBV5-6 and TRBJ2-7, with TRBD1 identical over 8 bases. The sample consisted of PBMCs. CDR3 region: CASSLQGAYEQYF. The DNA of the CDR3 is TGTGCCAGCAGCTTGCAGGGGGCGTACGAGCAGTACTTC.